One sample yielded the 30 T cell receptor beta chains listed below, sequenced in a study of neoadjuvant anti-PD-1 for oral cavity cancer. Clones were read by immunoSEQ multiplex PCR, and TCRdb kept only the in-frame ones, dropping some. This table has 9,500 to 12,000 clones, roughly half appearing once. The sample was tumor tissue, taken before nivolumab (anti-PD-1) treatment. The receptors were sampled from a person aged 35-79 years with oral cavity squamous cell carcinoma.

The chain has TRBV5-1 and TRBJ2-2; D is possibly TRBD2 (5 bases). V was shortened by 1 base and J by 4 bases, with 8 bases between the two germline ends. CDR3 size: 14 residues. Germline-derived CDR1 and CDR2 are SGHRS and YFSETQ. CDR3 nucleotide sequence: TGCGCCAGCAGCTTGTTTGGAGGCACCGGGGAGCTGTTTTTT. It encodes CASSLFGGTGELFF.

This clone has a handful of counts. The CDR3 loop reads CASSRQGSYNEQFF. CDR3 DNA sequence: TGTGCCAGCAGTAGGCAGGGGTCCTACAATGAGCAGTTCTTC. The chain combines TRBV27 with TRBJ2-1; the D gene is possibly TRBD1 (6 bases). The V end lost 5 bases, the J end lost 1 base, and 9 bases lay between the germline ends. Germline loops: CDR1 MNHEY, CDR2 SMNVEV (reference sequence). This CDR3 is 14 amino acids long.

The chain recombines TRBV5-1 with TRBJ2-7; possible D gene TRBD1, 5 bases. CDR1 and CDR2 from the germline V gene are SGHRS and YFSETQ. The CDR3 runs 18 residues. V gave up 1 base and J gave up 0 bases, with 20 bases separating them. The CDR3 DNA reads TGCGCCAGCAGCTTGATGGCTTTTGGCAGGGCAACCTCCTACGAGCAGTACTTC. The encoded protein is CASSLMAFGRATSYEQYF.

This clone is medium-sized (0.01 to 0.1%) in the sample. V usage is TRBV27 and J usage is TRBJ2-7, with 9 positions matching TRBD2. J gave up 0 bases and V 1 base, and 10 bases lay outside the gene matches. Germline CDR1 and CDR2: MNHEY and SMNVEV (reference sequence). This CDR3 comprises 18 residues. The CDR3: CASSLLGGGAFSSYEQYF. The CDR3 nucleotides read TGTGCCAGCAGTTTATTAGGCGGGGGGGCCTTTTCCTCCTACGAGCAGTACTTC.

The chain links TRBV15 to TRBJ1-5; a weak D match, TRBD1 (6 bases). Germline lookup yields CDR1 LNHNV and CDR2 YYDKDF (reference sequence). V was shortened by 5 bases and J by 8 bases, with 19 bases between the two germline ends. The CDR3 sequence is 15 residues long. CDR3: CATSWGGGGREPQHF. In DNA, the CDR3 is TGTGCCACCAGCTGGGGGGGCGGGGGGCGCGAGCCCCAGCATTTT.

This chain connects TRBV6-5 to TRBJ1-6; no firm D call. Deletions cut 2 bases from V and 6 bases from J, with 8 bases between. This CDR3 is built from 14 residues. In germline, CDR1 is MNHEY, CDR2 SVGAGI. The CDR3 sequence is CASSYGVRNSPLHF. The CDR3 nucleotides read TGTGCCAGCAGTTACGGGGTCCGTAATTCACCCCTCCACTTT.

The chain is built from TRBV9 and TRBJ2-5, with TRBD1 as a possible D gene (5 bases). The CDR3 is 13 residues long. V was pared by 2 bases and J by 5 bases, with 10 bases between. Germline-derived CDR1 and CDR2 are SGDLS and YYNGEE. The CDR3 DNA is TGTGCCAGCAGCGTCCAGGGTACGGAGACCCAGTACTTC. Protein: CASSVQGTETQYF.

The chain recombines TRBV7-9 with TRBJ1-1; D may be TRBD1 (6 bases). Germline values: CDR1 SEHNR, CDR2 FQNEAQ (reference sequence). The CDR3 contains 14 residues. V was pared by 2 bases and J by 6 bases, with 13 bases between. CDR3 loop: CASSLRGDESEAFF. In nucleotides, the CDR3 is TGTGCCAGCAGCTTAAGGGGGGATGAATCTGAAGCTTTCTTT.

The chain couples TRBV2 to TRBJ1-5; 9 bases are shared with TRBD1. The CDR3 consists of 15 residues. The J segment lost 7 bases and the V segment lost 8 bases, leaving 12 bases of the junction unmatched. Germline V lookup: CDR1 SNHLY, CDR2 FYNNEI. As DNA, the CDR3 is TGTGCCAGCGGCCGGGACAGGGATATCCTCCAGCCCCAGCATTTT. It specifies CASGRDRDILQPQHF.

The rearrangement joins TRBV5-1 to TRBJ2-5; D not certain. With 5 bases removed from V and 5 bases from J, the gap between germline ends came to 13 bases. Germline CDR1 and CDR2: SGHRS and YFSETQ. The CDR3 length is 13 residues. This chain's CDR3 is CASRPMGYETQYF. The CDR3 nucleotides read TGCGCCAGCAGGCCAATGGGGTATGAGACCCAGTACTTC.

The rearrangement uses TRBV2 and TRBJ2-5; D is unresolved. V lost 3 bases and J 5 bases, leaving 10 bases between the germline ends. The CDR3 extends over 13 amino acids. Germline V gene data show CDR1 as SNHLY and CDR2 as FYNNEI. CDR3 region: CASSDPGPETQYF. DNA for the CDR3: TGTGCCAGCAGTGACCCAGGCCCCGAGACCCAGTACTTC.

This clone was detected only once. The rearrangement joins TRBV15 to TRBJ1-2, with D maybe TRBD1 (5 bases). Germline V gene lookup returns CDR1 LNHNV and CDR2 YYDKDF (reference sequence). Trimming cost V 0 bases and J 3 bases, with 11 bases left between them. CDR3 size: 15 residues. CDR3 sequence (DNA): TGTGCCACCAGCAGAGATTTAGGGGCGGACTATGGCTACACCTTC. Protein product: CATSRDLGADYGYTF.

The chain recombines TRBV4-3 with TRBJ2-7; TRBD1 matches at 10 bases. There are 16 residues in the CDR3. The junction had 8 bases not matched to a gene; V was cut back by 0 bases and J by 6 bases. The germline V gene has CDR1 LGHNA and CDR2 YSLEER. The CDR3 protein is CASSQDAGQGDLEQYF. CDR3 coding DNA: TGCGCCAGCAGCCAAGATGCCGGACAGGGGGATCTCGAGCAGTACTTC.

This chain uses TRBV28 with TRBJ2-2, with D unresolved. Germline assignment: CDR1 MDHEN and CDR2 SYDVKM. Trimming pared 7 bases from V and 6 bases from J, leaving 9 bases between. The CDR3 loop spans 12 amino acids. CDR3 nucleotide sequence: TGTGCCAGCACAGCAAGTCCCGGGGAGCTGTTTTTT. Protein product: CASTASPGELFF.

The chain links TRBV6-1 to TRBJ1-6; unclear D gene. V shed 7 bases and J shed 8 bases, with 18 bases lying between them. Germline loops: CDR1 MNHNS, CDR2 SASEGT. The CDR3 contains 15 residues. The CDR3 DNA sequence: TGTGCCAGCACTTCCGACCGGGGAGGTTATTCACCCCTCCACTTT. This translates into CASTSDRGGYSPLHF.

The V gene is TRBV11-3, the J gene TRBJ2-5; 7 positions match TRBD2. The CDR3 is made up of 13 amino acids. J gave up 7 bases and V 5 bases, and 7 bases lay outside the gene matches. Germline V gene lookup returns CDR1 SGHNT and CDR2 YENEEA. CDR3 sequence: CASSASGAGTQYF. For the CDR3, the DNA is TGTGCCAGCAGCGCCAGCGGGGCGGGGACCCAGTACTTC.

This clone was counted once. The V call is TRBV7-8, the J call TRBJ1-1; 8 bases line up with TRBD1. J was trimmed by 0 bases and V by 5 bases; bases with no gene match: 5. CDR3 length: 15 amino acids. Germline V gene data show CDR1 as SGHVS and CDR2 as FQNEAQ. CDR3: CASSTRTGMNTEAFF. CDR3 bases: TGTGCCAGCAGCACGAGGACAGGGATGAACACTGAAGCTTTCTTT.

This chain uses TRBV6-6 with TRBJ2-1; either TRBD1 or TRBD2 may fit D (5 bases each). V dropped 7 bases and J dropped 9 bases, with 19 bases sitting between them. Germline CDR1 and CDR2: MNHNY and SVGAGI (reference sequence). The CDR3 loop spans 14 amino acids. The DNA of the CDR3 is TGTGCCAGCACCCGGGGCAGCCCTACAAGTGAGCAGTTCTTC. Its protein is CASTRGSPTSEQFF.

The V and J genes are TRBV5-1 and TRBJ1-1; 7 nucleotides match TRBD1. The germline V gene has CDR1 SGHRS and CDR2 YFSETQ. Unmatched junction bases numbered 15, after V lost 1 base and J lost 6 bases. The CDR3 runs 17 residues. The CDR3 loop is CASSLSPTGPDGAEAFF. The DNA for the CDR3 is TGCGCCAGCAGCTTGTCCCCGACAGGGCCTGACGGGGCTGAAGCTTTCTTT.

The rearrangement uses TRBV7-2 and TRBJ2-3; either TRBD1 or TRBD2 may supply D (5 bases each). The germline V and J ends were trimmed by 3 bases and 6 bases, with 16 bases remaining between them. The CDR3 totals 15 residues. Germline values: CDR1 SGHTA, CDR2 FQGNSA. The CDR3 coding sequence is TGTGCCAGCAGCTTCCGAGGGACCGTAAGGGATACGCAGTATTTT. Encoded protein: CASSFRGTVRDTQYF.

The chain has TRBV20-1 and TRBJ2-5; D unresolved. V gave up 3 bases and J gave up 2 bases, with 4 bases separating them. CDR1 and CDR2 from the germline V gene are DFQATT and SNEGSKA (reference sequence). This CDR3 contains 11 residues. CDR3 in amino acids: CSASGQETQYF. The CDR3 DNA reads as TGCAGTGCTAGCGGTCAAGAGACCCAGTACTTC.

The chain joins TRBV19 to TRBJ2-7; D ambiguous. The V end lost 3 bases, the J end lost 1 base, and 7 bases lay between the germline ends. The germline gives CDR1 LNHDA, CDR2 SQIVND (reference sequence). This CDR3 comprises 13 residues. The CDR3 nucleotides are TGTGCCAGTAGTATGGCCCTTTCCTACGAGCAGTACTTC. Translated: CASSMALSYEQYF.

The rearrangement joins TRBV5-4 to TRBJ2-5; D possibly uses TRBD1 or TRBD2 (5 bases each). Trimming pared 4 bases from V and 2 bases from J, leaving 9 bases between. The CDR3 is made up of 13 amino acids. Germline V gene data show CDR1 as SGHNT and CDR2 as YYREEE (reference sequence). CDR3: CASSPGRQETQYF. The CDR3 coding sequence is TGTGCCAGCAGCCCGGGACGGCAAGAGACCCAGTACTTC.

This clone was seen a few times. This chain joins TRBV28 and TRBJ2-2; D is ambiguous. CDR3 length: 13 residues. Germline CDR1 and CDR2: MDHEN and SYDVKM. V lost 8 bases to trimming and J lost 0 bases, with 7 bases between them. The CDR3 loop is CASQAANTGELFF. The CDR3 DNA follows: TGTGCCAGCCAGGCGGCGAACACCGGGGAGCTGTTTTTT.

This clone showed up just a few times. The V call is TRBV5-1, the J call TRBJ1-5; possible D gene TRBD1, 5 bases. Germline CDR1 is SGHRS and CDR2 is YFSETQ. Deletions cut 0 bases from V and 5 bases from J, with 9 bases between. There are 14 residues in the CDR3. CDR3: CASSLGQGDQPQHF. The CDR3 DNA reads as TGCGCCAGCAGCTTGGGTCAGGGAGATCAGCCCCAGCATTTT.

The CDR3 sequence is CASSLLVGQGSPTEAFF. CDR3 coding DNA: TGTGCCAGCAGCTTGCTGGTGGGACAGGGGAGTCCCACTGAAGCTTTCTTT. This sequence joins TRBV5-6 and TRBJ1-1, with 10 bases lining up with TRBD1. Germline lookup yields CDR1 SGHDT and CDR2 YYEEEE. This CDR3 spans 17 amino acids. Losses at the gene ends were 1 base for V and 4 bases for J; bases not matched to a gene: 10. Together with reference TRBV5-6 and TRBJ1-1, the CDR3 gives the full variable domain: DAGVTQSPTHLIKTRGQQVTLRCSPKSGHDTVSWYQQALGQGPQFIFQYYEEEERQRGNFPDRFSGHQFPNYSSELNVNALLLGDSALYLCASSLLVGQGSPTEAFFGQGTRLTVV.

The genes are TRBV15 and TRBJ2-3; no definite D call. There are 14 residues in the CDR3. V dropped 4 bases and J dropped 4 bases, with 12 bases sitting between them. Germline CDR1 and CDR2: LNHNV and YYDKDF (reference sequence). DNA for the CDR3: TGTGCCACCAGCACCGAGGAGCGTGCAGATACGCAGTATTTT. Translating it yields CATSTEERADTQYF. The variable domain in full, with the rest retrieved from reference TRBV15 and TRBJ2-3, is DAMVIQNPRYQVTQFGKPVTLSCSQTLNHNVMYWYQQKSSQAPKLLFHYYDKDFNNEADTPDNFQSRRPNTSFCFLDIRSPGLGDTAMYLCATSTEERADTQYFGPGTRLTVL.

The genes are TRBV21-1 and TRBJ1-5; no DNA check was done on the table's D call, TRBD1. TRBV21-1 is an annotated pseudogene. There are 17 residues in the CDR3. The CDR3 sequence: CASSILDRVYINRPQHF. The CDR3 DNA follows: TGTGCCAGCAGCATCCTAGACAGGGTATACATCAATCGGCCCCAGCATTTT.

The chain links TRBV7-2 to TRBJ1-1, with TRBD1 as a possible D gene (5 bases). Between the trimmed V and J ends, which lost 5 bases and 3 bases, there was a span of 13 bases. This CDR3 spans 14 amino acids. From germline, CDR1 is SGHTA and CDR2 FQGNSA. The CDR3 DNA sequence: TGTGCCAGCAGCCCCCGTGAGGGGTACACTGAAGCTTTCTTT. Protein product: CASSPREGYTEAFF. Combining the CDR3 with reference TRBV7-2 and TRBJ1-1 gives the whole variable domain GAGVSQSPSNKVTEKGKDVELRCDPISGHTALYWYRQSLGQGLEFLIYFQGNSAPDKSGLPSDRFSAERTGGSVSTLTIQRTQQEDSAVYLCASSPREGYTEAFFGQGTRLTVV.

The CDR3 sequence: CASSLFWSGSYNSPLHF. The CDR3 DNA follows: TGTGCCAGCAGTTTATTTTGGTCGGGCTCCTATAATTCACCCCTCCACTTT. The V call is TRBV27, the J call TRBJ1-6; D not resolved. With 1 base removed from V and 0 bases from J, the gap between germline ends came to 10 bases. This CDR3 has 17 residues. Germline CDR1 MNHEY, CDR2 SMNVEV (reference sequence).